The entry below describes one TCR beta chain. Its antigen is as yet unknown. The sample comes from a study of cytomegalovirus exposure and HLA in healthy donors. CDR1 and CDR2 from the germline V gene are MDHEN and SYDVKM. Trimming shortened V by 9 bases and J by 2 bases, and 26 bases separated the two germline ends. The CDR3 has 17 amino acids. The PCR was carried out with 60 Vbeta primers and 13 Jbeta primers. Assay: immunoSEQ multiplex PCR; the TCRdb copy retains only in-frame clones and omits some. This sample yields some 120,000 clones, of which about 74% are seen a single time; 6.6% belongs to the top ten. Overall study findings and caveats: Among the sequence variants, a highly shared cluster was likely an artifact of sequencing. Researchers counted roughly 160 TCR beta chains as cytomegalovirus-associated.

This sequence was found in a middle-aged man in good health and CMV-seropositive. Sequencing was performed on PBMCs. J is TRBJ2-7 and V is TRBV28; possible D gene TRBD1, 6 bases. The CDR3 DNA is TGTGCCAGTCCTCCACGGGCTGACAGGACGCCACCCTACGAGCAGTACTTC. Its translation: CASPPRADRTPPYEQYF.